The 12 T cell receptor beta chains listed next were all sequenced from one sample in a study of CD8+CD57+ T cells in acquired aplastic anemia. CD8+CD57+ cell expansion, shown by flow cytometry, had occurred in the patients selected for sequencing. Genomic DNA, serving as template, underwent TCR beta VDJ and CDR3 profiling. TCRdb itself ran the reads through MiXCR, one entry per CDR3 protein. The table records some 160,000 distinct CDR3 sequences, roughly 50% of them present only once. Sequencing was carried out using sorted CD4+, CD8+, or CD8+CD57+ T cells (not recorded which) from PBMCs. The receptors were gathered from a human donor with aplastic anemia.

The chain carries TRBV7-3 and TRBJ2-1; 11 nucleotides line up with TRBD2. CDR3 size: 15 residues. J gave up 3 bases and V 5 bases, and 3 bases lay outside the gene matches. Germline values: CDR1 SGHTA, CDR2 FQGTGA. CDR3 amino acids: CASSKGTSGYNEQFF. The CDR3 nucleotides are TGTGCCAGCAGCAAAGGGACTAGCGGCTACAATGAGCAGTTCTTC.

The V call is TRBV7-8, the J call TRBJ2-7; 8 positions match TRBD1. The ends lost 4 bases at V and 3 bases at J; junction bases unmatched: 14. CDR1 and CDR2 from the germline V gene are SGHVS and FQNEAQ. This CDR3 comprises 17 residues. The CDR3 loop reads CASSSGPSGQAVYEQYF. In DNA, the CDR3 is TGTGCCAGCAGCTCCGGCCCGTCGGGACAGGCCGTCTACGAGCAGTACTTC.

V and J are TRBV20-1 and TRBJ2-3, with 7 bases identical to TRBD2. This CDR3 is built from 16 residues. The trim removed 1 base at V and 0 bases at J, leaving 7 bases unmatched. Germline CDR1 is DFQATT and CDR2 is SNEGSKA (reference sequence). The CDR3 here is CSARGSNGGSTDTQYF. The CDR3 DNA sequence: TGCAGTGCTAGAGGCTCTAACGGGGGGAGCACAGATACGCAGTATTTT.

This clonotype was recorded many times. The CDR3 bases are TGTGCCATCAGCTCCCAAGAGACCCAGTACTTC. Translation gives CAISSQETQYF. The chain employs TRBV10-3 and TRBJ2-5; no reliable D call. CDR1 is ENHRY, CDR2 SYGVKD, per germline. The germline V and J ends were trimmed by 6 bases and 1 base, with 3 bases remaining between them. This CDR3 spans 11 amino acids.

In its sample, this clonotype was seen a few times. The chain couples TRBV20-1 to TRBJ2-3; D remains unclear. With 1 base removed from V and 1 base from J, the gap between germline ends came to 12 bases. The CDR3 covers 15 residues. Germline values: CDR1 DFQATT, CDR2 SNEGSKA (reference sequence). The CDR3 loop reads CSARASSVGTDTQYF. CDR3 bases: TGCAGTGCTAGAGCTAGTAGTGTGGGCACAGATACGCAGTATTTT.

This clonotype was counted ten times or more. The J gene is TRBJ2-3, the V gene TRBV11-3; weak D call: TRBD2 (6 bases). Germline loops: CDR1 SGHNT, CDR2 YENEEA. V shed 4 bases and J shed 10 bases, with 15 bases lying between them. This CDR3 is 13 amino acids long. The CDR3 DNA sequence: TGTGCCAGCAGCTCGTGGGAGGCGATGGCGCAGTATTTT. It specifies CASSSWEAMAQYF.

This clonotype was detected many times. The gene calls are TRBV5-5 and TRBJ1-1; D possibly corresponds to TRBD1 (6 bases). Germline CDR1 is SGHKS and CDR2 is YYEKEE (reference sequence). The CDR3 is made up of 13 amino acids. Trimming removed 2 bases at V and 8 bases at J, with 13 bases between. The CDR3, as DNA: TGTGCCAGCAGCTTACCAGGGGATTCCGAAGCTTTCTTT. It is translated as CASSLPGDSEAFF.

The CDR3 coding sequence is TGTGCCAGCCCCCGGTCGGGGGGCTACACCTTC. Amino acid sequence: CASPRSGGYTF. This rearrangement joins TRBV2 to TRBJ1-2; D not resolved. Per the germline V gene, CDR1 is SNHLY and CDR2 is FYNNEI. The V end was cut by 8 bases, the J end by 8 bases, with 12 bases between. The CDR3 contains 11 residues.

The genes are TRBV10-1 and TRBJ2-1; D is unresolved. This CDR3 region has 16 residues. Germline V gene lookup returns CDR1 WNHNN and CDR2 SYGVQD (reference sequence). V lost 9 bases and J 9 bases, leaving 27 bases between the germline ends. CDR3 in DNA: TGCGCCAGAAGTTCGGGCCCGGGTCTCATTAGTAGTGAGCAGTTCTTC. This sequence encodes CARSSGPGLISSEQFF.

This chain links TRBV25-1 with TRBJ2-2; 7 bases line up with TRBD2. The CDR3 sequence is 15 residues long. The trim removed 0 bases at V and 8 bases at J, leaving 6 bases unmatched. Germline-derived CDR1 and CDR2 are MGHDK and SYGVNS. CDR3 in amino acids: CASSEYREVPGELFF. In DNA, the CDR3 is TGTGCCAGCAGTGAATATCGGGAGGTTCCTGGGGAGCTGTTTTTT.

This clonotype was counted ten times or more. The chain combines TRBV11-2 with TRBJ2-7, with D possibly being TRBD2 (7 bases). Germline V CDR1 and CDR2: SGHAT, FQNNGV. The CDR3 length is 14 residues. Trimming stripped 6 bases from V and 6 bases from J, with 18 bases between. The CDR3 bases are TGTGCCAGCAGTCTAGGGGGGGCGATAGGCGAGCAGTACTTC. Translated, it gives CASSLGGAIGEQYF.

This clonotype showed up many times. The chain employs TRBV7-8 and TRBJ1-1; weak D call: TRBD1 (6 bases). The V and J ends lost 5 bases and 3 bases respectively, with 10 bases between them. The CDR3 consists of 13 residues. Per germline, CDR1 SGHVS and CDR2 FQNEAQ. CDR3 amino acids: CASSLRGDTEAFF. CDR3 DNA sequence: TGTGCCAGCAGCCTAAGGGGGGACACTGAAGCTTTCTTT.